This passage covers 11 T cell receptor beta chains from one sample sequenced in a study of metastatic and nonmetastatic thyroid tumors. All patients reached thyroid surgery having received no treatment beforehand. TCRdb reanalyzed the PCR reads with MiXCR. The sample lists 40,000 or so clones, more than 15% seen once, with around 18% in the top ten. Input material: blood. Source of these receptors: a female donor with papillary thyroid cancer or a benign thyroid nodule (not recorded which). Some clones in this sample may be carry-over from other donors' samples.

This clone was found many times. The chain links TRBV11-2 to TRBJ1-1, with a weak D call TRBD1 (6 bases). The CDR3 is 15 amino acids. The V end was cut by 3 bases, the J end by 4 bases, with 15 bases between. Germline values: CDR1 SGHAT, CDR2 FQNNGV. The DNA of the CDR3 is TGTGCCAGCAGCTTTACAGGGTTGGGGAGCACTGAAGCTTTCTTT. It codes for CASSFTGLGSTEAFF.

This clone was observed many times. This may be a read error: a much more frequent sequence differs by one nucleotide. No conserved phenylalanine or tryptophan is present at the end of the CDR3, so a read error is the likely explanation. Other DNA sequences in the sample encode the same CDR3. This chain connects TRBV7-2 to TRBJ1-6, with 7 bases lining up with TRBD1. Germline loops: CDR1 SGHTA, CDR2 FQGNSA. This CDR3 contains 14 residues. Trimming at V came to 2 bases and at J to 9 bases, leaving 4 bases not matched to a gene. CDR3 nucleotide sequence: TGTGCCAGCAGCTTATGGGACAGTATTTCACCCCTCCACCTT. It specifies CASSLWDSISPLHL.

The chain carries TRBV20-1 and TRBJ2-1, with a possible D match to TRBD1 (6 bases). CDR1 DFQATT and CDR2 SNEGSKA come from the germline V gene (reference sequence). V was trimmed by 3 bases and J by 4 bases, leaving 16 bases between them. CDR3 length equals 15 residues. CDR3 sequence: CSASMGHELYNEQFF. CDR3 coding DNA: TGCAGTGCTAGTATGGGACATGAATTATACAATGAGCAGTTCTTC.

This clone appeared many times. The J gene is TRBJ1-1, the V gene TRBV5-1; 7 bases map to TRBD1. There are 16 residues in the CDR3. Trimming removed 0 bases from V and 1 base from J; junction bases left unmatched: 6. Per the germline V gene, CDR1 is SGHRS and CDR2 is YFSETQ. Here the CDR3 reads CASSLGTGSSNTEAFF. The CDR3 nucleotides read TGCGCCAGCAGCTTGGGGACAGGCTCGTCGAACACTGAAGCTTTCTTT.

This clone was recorded many times. The chain combines TRBV20-1 with TRBJ2-1, with TRBD2 matching 13 bases. Germline CDR1 DFQATT, CDR2 SNEGSKA (reference sequence). V shed 5 bases and J 4 bases; nucleotides not matched to a gene: 2. The CDR3 runs to 14 residues. CDR3 sequence reads: CSAQTSGRYNEQFF. The CDR3 DNA sequence: TGCAGTGCTCAGACTAGCGGGAGGTACAATGAGCAGTTCTTC.

This clone was detected ten times or more. This rearrangement joins TRBV6-5 to TRBJ2-3; TRBD1 aligns across 7 bases. CDR1 MNHEY and CDR2 SVGAGI come from the germline V gene. The CDR3 sequence is 15 residues long. With V trimmed by 0 bases and J by 2 bases, 2 bases remained unmatched. The CDR3 DNA reads as TGTGCCAGCAGTTACTCCAGGGGGAACACAGATACGCAGTATTTT. Encoded protein: CASSYSRGNTDTQYF.

Concerning this clone: This may come from a read error, since a much larger clone is one base off. Additional DNA sequences in this sample encode the identical CDR3. The chain has TRBV5-5 and TRBJ2-3; TRBD2 is a possible D gene (5 bases). V was clipped by 4 bases and J by 11 bases, with 11 bases between them. This CDR3 region has 11 residues. Germline assignment: CDR1 SGHKS and CDR2 YYEKEE (reference sequence). CDR3 in amino acids: CASSLELGQYF. Written as DNA, the CDR3 is TGTGCCAGCAGCCTGGAACTAGGGCAGTATTTT. Based on the CDR3 plus reference TRBV5-5 and TRBJ2-3, the full variable domain is DAGVTQSPTHLIKTRGQQVTLRCSPISGHKSVSWYQQVLGQGPQFIFQYYEKEERGRGNFPDRFSARQFPNYSSELNVNALLLGDSALYLCASSLELGQYFGPGTRLTVL.

The sample holds many counts of this clone. The rearrangement uses TRBV15 and TRBJ2-1; TRBD1 aligns across 8 bases. After removal of 3 bases from V and 3 bases from J, the junction contained 7 bases not matched to a gene. The CDR3 has 16 residues. In germline, CDR1 is LNHNV, CDR2 YYDKDF (reference sequence). CDR3 in DNA: TGTGCCACCAGCAGTTGGTTAGGACAGGGCTACAATGAGCAGTTCTTC. This sequence encodes CATSSWLGQGYNEQFF. The whole variable domain, filled in from reference TRBV15 and TRBJ2-1, reads DAMVIQNPRYQVTQFGKPVTLSCSQTLNHNVMYWYQQKSSQAPKLLFHYYDKDFNNEADTPDNFQSRRPNTSFCFLDIRSPGLGDTAMYLCATSSWLGQGYNEQFFGPGTRLTVL.

This clone came up many times. The chain recombines TRBV28 with TRBJ2-5, with D perhaps being TRBD1 or TRBD2 (5 bases each). This CDR3 has 12 amino acids. Germline V CDR1 and CDR2: MDHEN, SYDVKM. Trimming left V 8 bases short and J 2 bases short, with 9 bases between. The CDR3 protein is CASGTLQETQYF. The CDR3 DNA reads as TGTGCCAGCGGGACCTTACAAGAGACCCAGTACTTC.

This clone came up a few times. Relative to the germline gene, one junction end is altered; a read error may explain this. The chain joins TRBV6-1 to TRBJ1-2, with D unclear. The CDR3 is 12 amino acids. CDR1 is MNHNS and CDR2 is SASEGT in the germline V gene. CDR3 protein: CASSEATYCYTF. For the CDR3, the DNA is TGTGCCAGCAGTGAAGCCACCTATTGCTACACCTTC.

Notes on this clone: Just one base apart from a much larger clone, this may be a read error. This sample also contains other DNA sequences that code for the same CDR3. The chain uses TRBV7-2 and TRBJ2-4; no reliable D call. Germline CDR1 is SGHTA and CDR2 is FQGNSA. This CDR3 has 11 residues. V was shortened by 3 bases and J by 9 bases, with 6 bases between the two germline ends. In DNA form, the CDR3 reads TGTGCCAGCAGCTTTGGTGGCATTCAGTACTTC. Translation gives CASSFGGIQYF.